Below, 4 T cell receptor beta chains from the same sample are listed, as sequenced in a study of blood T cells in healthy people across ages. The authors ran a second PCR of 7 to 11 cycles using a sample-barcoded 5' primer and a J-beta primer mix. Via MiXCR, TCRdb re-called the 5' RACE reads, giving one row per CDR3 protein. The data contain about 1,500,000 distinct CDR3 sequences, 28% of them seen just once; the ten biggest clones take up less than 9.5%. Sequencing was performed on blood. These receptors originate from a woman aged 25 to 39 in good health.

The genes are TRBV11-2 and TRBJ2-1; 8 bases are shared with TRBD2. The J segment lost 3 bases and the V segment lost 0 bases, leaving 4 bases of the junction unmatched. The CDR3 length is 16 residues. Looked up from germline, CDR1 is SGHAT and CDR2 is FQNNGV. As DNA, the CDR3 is TGTGCCAGCAGCTTAGATCGCGGGAGGAACTACAATGAGCAGTTCTTC. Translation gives CASSLDRGRNYNEQFF.

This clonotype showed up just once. CDR3 DNA: TGTGCCGCCCGTTGGGACACGACCTACGAGCAGTACTTC. Its translation: CAARWDTTYEQYF. This chain links TRBV24-1 with TRBJ2-7; possible D gene TRBD1, 6 bases. Germline CDR1 reads KGHDR; CDR2 reads SFDVKD. The V end lost 12 bases, the J end lost 2 bases, and 16 bases lay between the germline ends. The CDR3 loop spans 13 amino acids.

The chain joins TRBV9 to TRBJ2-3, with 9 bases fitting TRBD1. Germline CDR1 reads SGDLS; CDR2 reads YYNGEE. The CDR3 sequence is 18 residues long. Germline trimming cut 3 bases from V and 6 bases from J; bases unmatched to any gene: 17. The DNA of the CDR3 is TGTGCCAGCAGCGCCGGGACAGGGTCTCAAATTAAATCGGATACGCAGTATTTT. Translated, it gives CASSAGTGSQIKSDTQYF.

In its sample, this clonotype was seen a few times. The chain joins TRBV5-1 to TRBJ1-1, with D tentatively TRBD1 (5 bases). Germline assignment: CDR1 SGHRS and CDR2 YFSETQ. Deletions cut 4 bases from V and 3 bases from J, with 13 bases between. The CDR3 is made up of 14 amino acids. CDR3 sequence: CASSRGRLDTEAFF. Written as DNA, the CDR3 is TGCGCCAGCAGCCGGGGCAGGCTGGACACTGAAGCTTTCTTT.